This TCR beta chain was documented in a study of radiation and T cells in renal cell carcinoma. Turning to the study itself: Nephrectomy followed 15 Gy stereotactic body radiation by 4 weeks. Broader study findings: From baseline, blood top tumor clonotypes peaked at 2 weeks post-radiation. Pretreatment tumor biopsies were lacking, so baseline clonotypes are unknown.

The CDR3 totals 15 residues. V dropped 4 bases and J dropped 1; count of bases not matched to a gene: 4. Germline values: CDR1 SNHLY, CDR2 FYNNEI. Time point indicated: baseline pretreatment blood. Treatment given: 15 Gy SBRT to primary tumor, nephrectomy 4 weeks later. After SBRT, blood was collected at 2 and 4 weeks, plus baseline. This clone was seen a handful of times. The antigen is unknown. This table comes from immunoSEQ multiplex PCR, and its TCRdb copy is limited to in-frame clones, with some not included. The table records 150,000 or so clones, around 90% of them present only once. Source: blood, taken from a patient whose treatment included radiotherapy and nephrectomy. V is TRBV2 and J is TRBJ1-2; 9 nucleotides agree with TRBD1. The sequence was collected from an older woman with renal cell carcinoma. CDR3 nucleotide sequence: TGTGCCAGCAGTGGCCGGGACAGGGTTAACTATGGCTACACCTTC. It codes for CASSGRDRVNYGYTF.